The clone carrying this TCR beta chain was observed at least ten times. The antigen is not known. RNA transcripts provided the source from which TCR beta CDR3 regions were amplified. The TCR CDR3 first-round RT-PCR relied on the HTBI primer set. MiXCR, applied by TCRdb to the multiplex PCR reads, yields one record per CDR3 protein. The sample carries roughly 640,000 distinct CDR3 sequences, 16% recorded once. This entry is derived from a study of T cells in Graves' hyperthyroidism and ophthalmopathy. Study information: At initial diagnosis, before any treatment had begun, peripheral blood was obtained. Study-level results: A model of 13 V-J pairs discriminated ophthalmopathy from stable hyperthyroidism. Most thyroid clonotypes that were expanded above 0.001 also turned up in blood.

V was clipped by 0 bases and J by 4 bases; unmatched bases: 2. The CDR3 sequence is 14 residues long. The V gene's germline CDR1 is MNHEY and CDR2 SVGAGI. The sequencing input was blood. The clonotype originates from a woman aged 40 to 49 with Graves' ophthalmopathy. This chain uses TRBV6-5 with TRBJ2-5; 7 bases agree with TRBD2. CDR3 sequence reads: CASSYSAGVETQYF. CDR3 nucleotide sequence: TGTGCCAGCAGTTACTCGGCGGGGGTAGAGACCCAGTACTTC.